A few counts support the clone carrying this TCR beta chain. One end of the junction fails to match germline, which may point to a read error. These data originate in a study of blood T cell repertoires in COVID-19. At the level of the study: PBMCs, B-cell-depleted T cells, or T cells were the source of the cDNA or gDNA that made up the material.

The CDR3 runs 13 residues. Germline lookup yields CDR1 LGHNA and CDR2 YNFKEQ. Some clones are missing from TCRdb's copy, which holds only in-frame ones; the method was immunoSEQ multiplex PCR. The sample includes approximately 230,000 clones, 80% to 90% seen only once; the top ten take 2.2%. The V call is TRBV4-2, the J call TRBJ1-5; TRBD1 matches at 9 bases. The TCR was taken from a man younger than 40 who had recovered from COVID-19. What was sequenced was peripheral blood. This chain's CDR3 is CASSQDLRQGGVF. CDR3 bases: TGTGCCAGCAGCCAAGACCTTCGACAGGGGGGAGTTTTT.